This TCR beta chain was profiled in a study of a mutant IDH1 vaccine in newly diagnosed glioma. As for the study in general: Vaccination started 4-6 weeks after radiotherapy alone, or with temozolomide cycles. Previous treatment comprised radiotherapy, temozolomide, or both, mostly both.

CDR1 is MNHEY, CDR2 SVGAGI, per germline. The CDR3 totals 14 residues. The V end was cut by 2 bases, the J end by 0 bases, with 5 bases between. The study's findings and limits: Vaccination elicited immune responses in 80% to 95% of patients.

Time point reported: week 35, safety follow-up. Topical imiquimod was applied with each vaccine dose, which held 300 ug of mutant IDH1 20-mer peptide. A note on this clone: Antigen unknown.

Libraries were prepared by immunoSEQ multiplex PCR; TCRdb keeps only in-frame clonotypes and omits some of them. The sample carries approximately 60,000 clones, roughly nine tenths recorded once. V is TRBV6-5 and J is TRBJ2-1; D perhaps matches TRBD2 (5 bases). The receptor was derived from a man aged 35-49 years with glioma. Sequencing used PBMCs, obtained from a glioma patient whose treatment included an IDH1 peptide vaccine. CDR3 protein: CASSYGSSYNEQFF. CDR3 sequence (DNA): TGTGCCAGCAGTTACGGGAGCTCCTACAATGAGCAGTTCTTC.